This is a list of T cell receptor beta chains from one sample in a study of immune evolution from preneoplasia to lung adenocarcinoma. Profiling relied on immunoSEQ multiplex PCR, and the TCRdb table lists in-frame clones only, not all of them. The sample has just over 8,500 clones, 80% to 85% seen once; the top ten hold about 8.5%. The specimen sequenced was FFPE minimally invasive lung adenocarcinoma tissue. Receptor source: an older donor with lung adenocarcinoma. Both conserved end residues are part of each CDR3. The order of the fields is V gene, J gene, clone size, D gene, CDR3 DNA, CDR3 protein. D genes are given only for firm matches. Clone size, where shown, is once, few, many, or a class for clones that have expanded.

>TRBV11-2|TRBJ1-4|-|-
TGTGCCAGCAGCGCAGGGAGGTTTACTAATGAAAAACTGTTTTTT
CASSAGRFTNEKLFF
>TRBV7-9|TRBJ1-1|once|-
TGTGCCAGCAGCTTATCTTTAAACATGAACACTGAAGCTTTCTTT
CASSLSLNMNTEAFF
>TRBV5-6|TRBJ1-4|once|-
TGTGCCAGCAGCTTGGACGCCGGGGAGCAAAAACTGTTTTTT
CASSLDAGEQKLFF
>TRBV27|TRBJ1-4|-|TRBD1
TGTGCCAGCCGTGGGACAGGAAATGAAAAACTGTTTTTT
CASRGTGNEKLFF
>TRBV27|TRBJ1-2|-|-
TGTGCCACCAAACGGGACAATGCTAACTATGGCTACACCTTC
CATKRDNANYGYTF
>TRBV4-1|TRBJ2-7|few|TRBD1
TGCGCCAGCAGCCAACCCCAGGACAGGACTGGGCAGTACTTC
CASSQPQDRTGQYF
>TRBV30|TRBJ2-7|-|TRBD2
TGTGCCTGGAGCCCGGGGGGTATAAACGAGCAGTACTTC
CAWSPGGINEQYF
>TRBV23-1|TRBJ2-1|-|-
TGCGCCACCCCACACGCCTCACGGATAAGCGCGGGCATTTACAATGAGCAGTTCTTC
CATPHASRISAGIYNEQFF
>TRBV28|TRBJ2-1|-|-
TGTGCCAGCAGTTTATATAGCCCTCCGCCCCACAATGAGCAGTTCTTC
CASSLYSPPPHNEQFF
>TRBV19|TRBJ2-6|-|-
TGTGCCAGTAGTATTGTCGGTACTGGGGCCAACGTCCTGACTTTC
CASSIVGTGANVLTF
>TRBV20-1|TRBJ1-2|-|-
TGCAGTGCGAAAGCTAACTATGGCTACACCTTC
CSAKANYGYTF
>TRBV5-1|TRBJ2-2|-|-
TGCGCCAGCAGCTTGAGAGGCAGTAGTTCTATAGACGCAGCGAACACCGGGGAGCTGTTTTTT
CASSLRGSSSIDAANTGELFF
>TRBV19|TRBJ1-1|-|-
TGTGCCAGTAGTATAGGGGGGACCCTGAACACTGAAGCTTTCTTT
CASSIGGTLNTEAFF
>TRBV5-1|TRBJ1-3|-|-
TGCGCCAGCAGCTTGTTCTCTGGAAACACCATATATTTT
CASSLFSGNTIYF
>TRBV27|TRBJ2-7|-|-
TGTGCCAGCAGTACCCGGACGGAGGGGGCTATCTACGAGCAGTACTTC
CASSTRTEGAIYEQYF
>TRBV11-1|TRBJ2-5|few|TRBD2
TGTGCCAGCAGTTTAGCGGGAGAGAAAGAGACCCAGTACTTC
CASSLAGEKETQYF
>TRBV10-3|TRBJ2-1|-|TRBD2
TGTGCCATCAGTGATTTAGCGGGAGTCAGTAATGAGCAGTTCTTC
CAISDLAGVSNEQFF
>TRBV5-4|TRBJ1-5|-|TRBD1
TGTGCCACTTCGAGACAGGGGGATCAGCCCCAGCATTTT
CATSRQGDQPQHF
>TRBV9|TRBJ1-4|-|-
TGTGCCAGCAGCGCGGGACGTAACGAAAAACTGTTTTTT
CASSAGRNEKLFF
>TRBV5-4|TRBJ1-2|-|-
TGTGCCAGCAGCTTGGTGGACTGGGGTGGCTACACCTTC
CASSLVDWGGYTF
>TRBV6-1|TRBJ1-5|-|TRBD1
TGTGCCAGCACCGGGACAGGGAAGGGGCCCCAGCATTTT
CASTGTGKGPQHF
>TRBV27|TRBJ2-7|-|TRBD1
TGTGCCAGCAGTTTACGGACAGGATCCTACGAGCAGTACTTC
CASSLRTGSYEQYF
>TRBV19|TRBJ2-1|-|-
TGTGCCAGTAGTATCGCGATAGCCTTGGAGCAGTTCTTC
CASSIAIALEQFF
>TRBV6-5|TRBJ2-5|-|-
TGTGCCAGCAGTTACCGAGAGACCCAGTACTTC
CASSYRETQYF
>TRBV13|TRBJ2-7|-|TRBD1
TGTGCCAGCAGCTGGCGACAGGGCTACGAGCAGTACTTC
CASSWRQGYEQYF
>TRBV28|TRBJ2-7|-|-
TGTGCCAGCACCCTCGGAGGGTTCTACTACGAGCAGTACTTC
CASTLGGFYYEQYF
>TRBV5-5|TRBJ2-4|few|-
TGTGCCAGCAGATCCGAAGGAGGCGCCAAAAACATTCAGTACTTC
CASRSEGGAKNIQYF
>TRBV5-1|TRBJ2-5|-|-
TGCGCCAGCAGCTTGGATGGGACAAATATGGAGACCCAGTACTTC
CASSLDGTNMETQYF
>TRBV19|TRBJ2-3|few|TRBD1
TGTGCCAGTAACCGGGACAGGGGTAGCACAGATACGCAGTATTTT
CASNRDRGSTDTQYF
>TRBV30|TRBJ2-3|-|TRBD2
TGTGCCTGGAGTTCGGGACTAGCGGGAGGGCCCGTGAGCACAGATACGCAGTATTTT
CAWSSGLAGGPVSTDTQYF
>TRBV4-1|TRBJ2-5|-|TRBD2
TGCGCCAGCAGCCAAGACGCGGGGGGAAGGAGAGAGACCCAGTACTTC
CASSQDAGGRRETQYF
>TRBV5-1|TRBJ1-2|-|TRBD1
TGCGCCAGCAGCAAGAACACAGGGGAGGCAGGCTACACCTTC
CASSKNTGEAGYTF
>TRBV18|TRBJ2-7|-|-
TGTGCCAGCTCACGCTCCTACGAGCAGTACTTC
CASSRSYEQYF
>TRBV18|TRBJ1-1|-|TRBD1
TGTGCCAGCTCACCATTACAGGGGACCCTCACTGAAGCTTTCTTT
CASSPLQGTLTEAFF
>TRBV11-2|TRBJ2-2|-|-
TGTGCCAGCAGCTTACTTGCGGGGTTGGTGGCCGGGGAGCTGTTTTTT
CASSLLAGLVAGELFF
>TRBV5-1|TRBJ1-3|-|-
TGCGCCAGCAGCCCAGGGCACTCTGGAAACACCATATATTTT
CASSPGHSGNTIYF
>TRBV5-6|TRBJ2-1|-|TRBD1
TGTGCCAACAGTTCTCGAGATATAGGACAGGCCCACAATGAGCAGTTCTTC
CANSSRDIGQAHNEQFF
>TRBV18|TRBJ1-1|-|-
TGTGCCAGCTCACCACGTCAGGTAGCGGTGAACACTGAAGCTTTCTTT
CASSPRQVAVNTEAFF
>TRBV7-3|TRBJ2-5|-|-
TGTGCCAGCAGCCCCGGGACGGTGACCGTAGAGACCCAGTACTTC
CASSPGTVTVETQYF
>TRBV4-1|TRBJ2-2|-|-
TGCGCCAGCAGCCGCCCCCAAGGTTCCGGGGAGCTGTTTTTT
CASSRPQGSGELFF
>TRBV2|TRBJ2-3|few|TRBD1
TGTGCCAGCGGGGGACAGGTCACAGATACGCAGTATTTT
CASGGQVTDTQYF
>TRBV28|TRBJ1-2|-|-
TGTGCCGGAGGTCCCGCGTATGGCTACACCTTC
CAGGPAYGYTF
>TRBV12-5|TRBJ2-2|-|-
TGTGCTAGTGGTTCGGACACCGGGGAGCTGTTTTTT
CASGSDTGELFF
>TRBV5-6|TRBJ2-7|few|-
TGTGCCAGCAGCTTGGGGCAGGGACTTTCCTACGAGCAGTACTTC
CASSLGQGLSYEQYF
>TRBV28|TRBJ2-4|-|-
TGTGCCAGCAGTTTAAGCGGTTTAGGCGTTCTAGCCAAAAACATTCAGTACTTC
CASSLSGLGVLAKNIQYF
>TRBV6-1|TRBJ2-7|-|-
TGTGCCAGCAGTTCTCGGCAGGCTTACGAGCAGTACTTC
CASSSRQAYEQYF